This T cell receptor beta chain was recorded in a study of siplizumab effects on memory and regulatory T cells. Clones were sequenced by immunoSEQ multiplex PCR, and TCRdb holds only the in-frame ones, with some missing. The table lists about 56,000 clones, around 97% of them singletons. V was pared by 3 bases and J by 8 bases, with 5 bases between. CDR3 length: 11 amino acids. Germline CDR1 and CDR2: SGDLS and YYNGEE. The source is a human donor in good health. The sequenced sample was naive CD8+ T cells sorted from blood. The gene calls are TRBV9 and TRBJ2-2; D unresolved. CDR3: CASSGPGELFF. The DNA for the CDR3 is TGTGCCAGCAGCGGTCCTGGGGAGCTGTTTTTT.